These 8 T cell receptor beta chains came from one sample sequenced in a study of T-cell reconstitution after alpha-beta-depleted transplantation in children. Unique molecular identifiers tagged the TCRbeta library. TCRdb re-called the PCR reads through MiXCR, storing one row per CDR3 protein. The sample records roughly 420,000 distinct CDR3 sequences, about a sixth being singletons. Sequenced material: PBMCs, mostly from graft donor cells, taken 360 days after TCRalphabeta/CD19-depleted stem cell transplant. These receptor sequences come from a boy in the first two years of life who had a stem cell transplant for Wiskott-Aldrich syndrome, so the T cells may come from the graft donor.

The V and J genes are TRBV20-1 and TRBJ2-7; D unclear. V lost 2 bases and J lost 2, with 7 bases in between. CDR1 DFQATT and CDR2 SNEGSKA come from the germline V gene (reference sequence). The CDR3 consists of 12 residues. The CDR3 here is CSARKGAYEQYF. In DNA, the CDR3 is TGCAGTGCTAGAAAAGGAGCCTACGAGCAGTACTTC.

The chain combines TRBV5-1 with TRBJ2-3; 10 bases line up with TRBD1. The trim removed 0 bases at V and 5 bases at J, leaving 9 bases unmatched. Germline loops: CDR1 SGHRS, CDR2 YFSETQ. The CDR3 has 17 amino acids. Written as DNA, the CDR3 is TGCGCCAGCAGCTTGGCCATAAGACAGGGGGCCGGAGATACGCAGTATTTT. Amino acids: CASSLAIRQGAGDTQYF.

The rearrangement links TRBV19 to TRBJ2-4; D is unclear. Trimming left V 7 bases short and J 0 bases short, with 10 bases between. The CDR3 extends over 14 amino acids. The germline V gene encodes CDR1 LNHDA and CDR2 SQIVND (reference sequence). The chain's CDR3 is CASKKGAAKNIQYF. The DNA of the CDR3 is TGTGCCAGTAAGAAGGGTGCAGCCAAAAACATTCAGTACTTC. Full variable domain (missing parts from reference TRBV19 and TRBJ2-4): DGGITQSPKYLFRKEGQNVTLSCEQNLNHDAMYWYRQDPGQGLRLIYYSQIVNDFQKGDIAEGYSVSREKKESFPLTVTSAQKNPTAFYLCASKKGAAKNIQYFGAGTRLSVL.

This rearrangement joins TRBV29-1 to TRBJ1-1; a weak D match, TRBD1 (5 bases). Trimming removed 3 bases at V and 0 bases at J, with 11 bases between. Germline assignment: CDR1 SQVTM and CDR2 ANQGSEA. This CDR3 contains 14 residues. The CDR3 here is CSVDRVLMNTEAFF. CDR3 sequence (DNA): TGCAGCGTTGACAGGGTCCTCATGAACACTGAAGCTTTCTTT.

The chain recombines TRBV3-1 with TRBJ2-2; TRBD1 is a possible D gene (5 bases). CDR1 and CDR2 from the germline V gene are LGHDT and YNNKEL (reference sequence). The CDR3 is 14 residues long. Trimming removed 1 base at V and 5 bases at J, with 8 bases between. The CDR3 here is CASSQAQGTGELFF. The DNA for the CDR3 is TGTGCCAGCAGCCAAGCGCAGGGAACCGGGGAGCTGTTTTTT.

The J gene is TRBJ1-1, the V gene TRBV24-1; no definite D call. V was trimmed by 12 bases and J by 8 bases, leaving 15 bases between them. Germline-derived CDR1 and CDR2 are KGHDR and SFDVKD. The CDR3 runs to 11 residues. Here the CDR3 DNA reads TGTGCCCCCAAACACGAGGGCGAAGCTTTCTTT. It codes for CAPKHEGEAFF.

The chain's CDR3 is CASSHTDVTYEQYF. CDR3 DNA sequence: TGTGCCAGCAGCCACACGGACGTCACCTACGAGCAGTACTTC. The rearrangement links TRBV3-1 to TRBJ2-7, with unresolved D. Trimming shortened V by 3 bases and J by 2 bases, and 11 bases separated the two germline ends. Germline-derived CDR1 and CDR2 are LGHDT and YNNKEL (reference sequence). The CDR3 loop spans 14 amino acids.

The chain has TRBV4-3 and TRBJ2-1; weak D call: TRBD2 (6 bases). The V gene lost 1 base and the J gene lost 4 bases, with 11 bases spanning the gap. This CDR3 contains 15 residues. CDR1 is LGHNA, CDR2 YSLEER, per germline. DNA of the CDR3: TGCGCCAGCAGCCAAGTTGTGGGAGGTTACAATGAGCAGTTCTTC. This gives the protein CASSQVVGGYNEQFF.